Listed below are T cell receptor beta chains from one sample, sequenced in a study of CD8+ T cells in alopecia areata. Assay used: immunoSEQ multiplex PCR; TCRdb lists only in-frame clones, some missing. The table lists some 200,000 clones, over 40% of them singletons, with around 2.5% in the top ten. The material sequenced was CD4+ T cells sorted from blood, taken at approximately week 39, from a patient treated with tofacitinib. These receptors were obtained from a human donor with alopecia areata. Both conserved end residues are part of each CDR3. The D gene is left open where the match is weak. The size of a clone is reported for some rows only, either as once, few or many, or as a class for expanded clones.

len,v_gene,abundance,d_gene,j_gene,CDR3aa,CDR3nt
14,TRBV5-1,few,TRBD2,TRBJ2-3,CASSLGGGTDTQYF,TGCGCCAGCAGCTTAGGCGGGGGTACAGATACGCAGTATTTT
14,TRBV6-1,few,.,TRBJ1-2,CASSYREINYGYTF,TGTGCCAGCAGTTATAGGGAGATAAACTATGGCTACACCTTC
14,TRBV7-3,few,TRBD1,TRBJ2-2,CASSWDRGTGELFF,TGTGCCAGCAGCTGGGACAGGGGTACCGGGGAGCTGTTTTTT
14,TRBV9,.,.,TRBJ2-1,CASSVVTAYNEQFF,TGTGCCAGCAGCGTAGTGACGGCCTACAATGAGCAGTTCTTC
16,TRBV4-3,.,.,TRBJ2-3,CASSQDTGTSTDTQYF,TGCGCCAGCAGCCAAGATACCGGGACTAGCACAGATACGCAGTATTTT
13,TRBV5-1,.,TRBD1,TRBJ1-4,CASSPGTGEKLFF,TGCGCCAGCAGCCCAGGGACAGGGGAAAAACTGTTTTTT
13,TRBV11-2,many,.,TRBJ2-2,CASSLSNTGELFF,TGTGCCAGCAGCTTGTCGAACACCGGGGAGCTGTTTTTT
18,TRBV15,many,.,TRBJ1-4,CATSRTPGQNMFNEKLFF,TGTGCCACCAGCAGGACACCCGGACAGAATATGTTCAATGAAAAACTGTTTTTT
11,TRBV30,.,.,TRBJ1-2,CAITQFYGYTF,TGTGCCATCACCCAATTCTATGGCTACACCTTC
14,TRBV29-1,once,.,TRBJ2-2,CSVRGRGDTGELFF,TGCAGCGTTCGGGGGCGGGGAGACACCGGGGAGCTGTTTTTT
16,TRBV28,few,TRBD2,TRBJ2-5,CASSMHSGRPGETQYF,TGTGCCAGCAGCATGCACAGCGGGAGGCCTGGGGAGACCCAGTACTTC
14,TRBV30,.,TRBD1,TRBJ2-7,CAWQQGARSYEQYF,TGTGCCTGGCAACAGGGGGCGCGTTCCTACGAGCAGTACTTC
14,TRBV2,.,.,TRBJ1-1,CASSGQMGNTEAFF,TGTGCCAGCAGTGGACAGATGGGGAACACTGAAGCTTTCTTT
10,TRBV29-1,few,.,TRBJ2-5,CSVETLPQYF,TGCAGCGTTGAGACGCTACCCCAGTACTTC
16,TRBV13,few,TRBD2,TRBJ2-5,CASSLGTSGGQETQYF,TGTGCCAGCAGCCTCGGGACTAGCGGAGGACAAGAGACCCAGTACTTC
10,TRBV29-1,.,TRBD2,TRBJ2-1,CSVASGRRIF,TGCAGCGTGGCGAGCGGGAGGAGAATCTTC
15,TRBV6-5,.,TRBD2,TRBJ2-1,CASSPGTSGGNEQFF,TGTGCCAGCAGTCCGGGGACTAGCGGAGGCAATGAGCAGTTCTTC
13,TRBV7-2,once,TRBD1,TRBJ2-4,CASRLTGADIQYF,TGTGCCAGCAGATTGACAGGGGCGGACATTCAGTACTTC
12,TRBV9,.,.,TRBJ1-3,CASSVEGNTIYF,TGTGCCAGCAGCGTAGAGGGAAACACCATATATTTT
14,TRBV4-3,.,.,TRBJ2-5,CASSLTHPQETQYF,TGCGCCAGCAGCCTCACGCACCCCCAAGAGACCCAGTACTTC
15,TRBV6-1,once,TRBD1,TRBJ2-2,CASSRDRANTGELFF,TGTGCCAGCAGCCGGGACAGAGCGAACACCGGGGAGCTGTTTTTT
17,TRBV10-3,.,.,TRBJ1-2,CAISESGSLKGVYGYTF,TGTGCCATCAGTGAGTCAGGAAGCCTCAAAGGTGTTTATGGCTACACCTTC
13,TRBV2,.,.,TRBJ2-7,CASSRDIFYEQYF,TGTGCCAGCAGTCGGGACATATTCTACGAGCAGTACTTC
12,TRBV9,.,.,TRBJ1-2,CASSVGEGSYTF,TGTGCCAGCAGCGTAGGAGAGGGGAGCTACACCTTC
15,TRBV9,.,TRBD2,TRBJ2-1,CASSPQAGTYNEQFF,TGTGCCAGCAGCCCTCAAGCGGGGACCTACAATGAGCAGTTCTTC
11,TRBV20-1,few,.,TRBJ2-5,CSASQGETQYF,TGCAGTGCTAGCCAGGGGGAGACCCAGTACTTC
16,TRBV10-3,.,TRBD2,TRBJ2-7,CAISESASGRSYEQYF,TGTGCCATCAGTGAGTCGGCTAGCGGGCGTTCCTACGAGCAGTACTTC
13,TRBV2,.,.,TRBJ2-5,CASGREIQETQYF,TGTGCCAGCGGGCGGGAAATCCAAGAGACCCAGTACTTC
12,TRBV6-1,.,.,TRBJ1-5,CASSAGTDSQHF,TGTGCCAGCAGTGCAGGGACGGACTCTCAGCATTTT
14,TRBV7-3,few,TRBD1,TRBJ1-5,CASRGQDLNQPQHF,TGTGCCAGCAGGGGACAGGACCTCAATCAGCCCCAGCATTTT
13,TRBV10-1,.,.,TRBJ1-1,CASSNRRNTEAFF,TGCGCCAGCAGTAACAGGAGGAACACTGAAGCTTTCTTT
13,TRBV30,few,.,TRBJ2-2,CAWGPRAPGELFF,TGTGCCTGGGGGCCGAGGGCTCCCGGGGAGCTGTTTTTT
13,TRBV2,.,.,TRBJ1-2,CASSETPRGGYTF,TGTGCCAGCAGTGAGACACCAAGGGGTGGCTACACCTTC
16,TRBV18,few,.,TRBJ1-2,CASSPNFDNPRIGYTF,TGTGCCAGCTCACCAAATTTCGACAATCCCAGGATCGGGTACACCTTC
16,TRBV7-8,.,.,TRBJ2-7,CASRPGGKHELYEQYF,TGTGCCAGCAGACCCGGAGGGAAACATGAACTCTACGAGCAGTACTTC
16,TRBV4-2,.,TRBD2,TRBJ2-7,CASSQGVGRAAYEQYF,TGTGCCAGCAGCCAAGGGGTCGGGAGGGCCGCCTACGAGCAGTACTTC
16,TRBV5-1,once,.,TRBJ2-2,CASSLGLQRNTGELFF,TGCGCCAGCAGCTTGGGGTTACAGCGGAACACCGGGGAGCTGTTTTTT
14,TRBV19,few,.,TRBJ1-1,CASSTGRGNTEAFF,TGTGCCAGTAGTACGGGACGGGGGAACACTGAAGCTTTCTTT